The sequence of this T cell receptor beta chain was determined in a study of blood T cell repertoires in COVID-19. Study as a whole: Both acute and convalescent COVID-19 samples were obtained from the United States, Italy and Spain. From T cells, B-cell-depleted T cells, or PBMCs came the material, which was cDNA or gDNA.

Original handling: How many nucleated cells were present was estimated from reference gene primer amplification. Assay: immunoSEQ multiplex PCR; the TCRdb copy retains only in-frame clones and omits some. Clonal size and the V and J genes are those of that table, whereas D and trimming came from the DNA. Of fewer than 200,000 clones in the sample, roughly 84% were seen once. The participants were between roughly 18 and 100 years old and came from roughly 25 US areas. The CDR3 spans 17 residues. Trimming left V 3 bases short and J 2 bases short, with 17 bases between. The germline CDR1 and CDR2 sequences are LNHDA and SQIVND (reference sequence).

The sequence was obtained from a woman aged 30 to 39 who had been exposed to COVID-19. The rearrangement uses TRBV19 and TRBJ1-5; D gene unclear. The sample was PBMCs or T cells enriched from blood (not recorded which). Here the CDR3 reads CASSILTVVLGNQPQHF. The DNA of the CDR3 is TGTGCCAGTAGTATCCTCACGGTGGTATTGGGCAATCAGCCCCAGCATTTT.